The rows below give T cell receptor beta chains drawn from one sample of a study of shared clonotypes between healthy human individuals. Data came from immunoSEQ multiplex PCR; TCRdb stores just in-frame clones and leaves some out. Among 2,500,000 or so clones, roughly nine tenths were seen once, and the ten largest hold over 0.12%. The sequenced sample consisted of naive CD4+ T cells sorted from blood. The receptors stem from a man aged 18 to 29 in good health. Each CDR3 is given with its conserved first and last residue. A D gene is named only where the DNA matches it firmly. Size is stated for part of the rows, as once, few or many counts, or as a class when the clone is expanded.

>NA|TRBV5-6|NA|TRBJ1-5
CASNVGNQPQHF
TGTGCCAGCAACGTGGGTAATCAGCCCCAGCATTTT
>NA|TRBV5-1|NA|TRBJ2-1
CASSGQFGSEQFF
TGCGCCAGCAGCGGGCAGTTTGGATCTGAGCAGTTCTTC
>TRBD2|TRBV29-1|NA|TRBJ2-1
CSGYMTSGRAFRVADEQFF
TGCAGCGGTTATATGACTAGCGGGAGGGCCTTTCGGGTTGCCGATGAGCAGTTCTTC
>NA|TRBV4-3|NA|TRBJ2-2
CASSQDRNTGELFF
TGCGCCAGCAGCCAAGATCGCAACACCGGGGAGCTGTTTTTT
>NA|TRBV30|NA|TRBJ2-7
CAWSEGGVYEQYF
TGTGCCTGGAGTGAGGGGGGGGTGTACGAGCAGTACTTC
>NA|TRBV7-2|NA|TRBJ1-5
CASSLGQVPQPQHF
TGTGCCAGCAGCTTAGGGCAGGTCCCCCAGCCCCAGCATTTT
>NA|TRBV10-3|NA|TRBJ1-1
CAIRGDGEAFF
TGTGCCATCAGGGGGGACGGTGAAGCTTTCTTT
>NA|TRBV10-3|NA|TRBJ1-2
CAISDTFNYGYTF
TGTGCCATCAGTGACACATTTAACTATGGCTACACCTTC
>TRBD1|TRBV5-1|NA|TRBJ2-7
CASSLTSSGQGSYEQYF
TGCGCCAGCAGCTTAACCTCCTCGGGACAGGGTAGTTACGAGCAGTACTTC
>NA|TRBV5-1|NA|TRBJ2-7
CASSLFGRDYEQYF
TGCGCCAGCAGCTTGTTCGGTAGGGACTACGAGCAGTACTTC
>NA|TRBV7-9|NA|TRBJ1-2
CASSLAGAGGYTF
TGTGCCAGCAGCTTAGCGGGGGCGGGCGGCTACACCTTC
>NA|TRBV11-2|once|TRBJ2-7
CASSLESVYEQYF
TGTGCCAGCAGCTTAGAGTCCGTCTACGAGCAGTACTTC
>NA|TRBV19|NA|TRBJ1-1
CASSLGHLNTEAFF
TGTGCCAGTAGTTTAGGACACTTGAACACTGAAGCTTTCTTT
>TRBD1|TRBV18|NA|TRBJ1-1
CASSPGQGFTEAFF
TGTGCCAGCTCACCAGGACAGGGATTCACTGAAGCTTTCTTT
>NA|TRBV19|NA|TRBJ2-1
CASSELYNEQFF
TGTGCCAGTAGTGAACTCTACAATGAGCAGTTCTTC
>NA|TRBV5-1|NA|TRBJ2-1
CASSLGGTRYNEQFF
TGCGCCAGCAGCTTGGGAGGGACGCGGTACAATGAGCAGTTCTTC
>TRBD1|TRBV10-2|NA|TRBJ1-6
CASTPGTGESPLHF
TGCGCCAGCACCCCCGGGACAGGGGAATCACCCCTCCACTTT
>TRBD1|TRBV11-2|NA|TRBJ1-4
CASSRGTGAARLFF
TGTGCCAGCAGCCGCGGGACAGGGGCCGCAAGGCTGTTTTTT
>TRBD1|TRBV11-2|NA|TRBJ2-5
CASTNRGPQGRETQYF
TGTGCCAGCACCAATAGGGGGCCCCAGGGCCGAGAGACCCAGTACTTC
>NA|TRBV6-5|NA|TRBJ1-4
CASSPPGVGNEKLFF
TGTGCCAGCAGCCCTCCAGGGGTTGGTAATGAAAAACTGTTTTTT
>NA|TRBV10-3|NA|TRBJ1-2
CAISEADRGDGYTF
TGTGCCATCAGTGAGGCGGACCGGGGGGATGGCTACACCTTC
>NA|TRBV6-5|NA|TRBJ2-2
CASDYTGELFF
TGTGCCAGCGATTACACCGGGGAGCTGTTTTTT
>NA|TRBV11-2|NA|TRBJ1-1
CASSFSAMGGAETEAFF
TGTGCCAGCAGCTTTTCCGCCATGGGGGGGGCCGAGACTGAAGCTTTCTTT
>NA|TRBV29-1|NA|TRBJ1-1
CSVISGTEAFF
TGCAGCGTTATCTCAGGAACTGAAGCTTTCTTT
>NA|TRBV6-1|once|TRBJ1-3
CASRSSGNTIYF
TGTGCCAGCCGGAGCTCTGGAAACACCATATATTTT
>NA|TRBV2|NA|TRBJ1-1
CASMDKGEGTEAFF
TGTGCCAGCATGGACAAGGGTGAGGGCACTGAAGCTTTCTTT
>NA|TRBV6-5|NA|TRBJ2-7
CASGYRVGVYEQYF
TGTGCCAGCGGATACAGGGTCGGAGTATACGAGCAGTACTTC
>TRBD2|TRBV2|NA|TRBJ2-7
CASSGVGLAGSSYEQYF
TGTGCCAGCAGTGGAGTGGGACTAGCGGGTAGCTCCTACGAGCAGTACTTC
>TRBD1|TRBV6-5|NA|TRBJ2-5
CASRVGQGARKTQYF
TGTGCCAGCCGGGTCGGGCAGGGGGCGAGGAAGACCCAGTACTTC
>NA|TRBV28|NA|TRBJ2-5
CASSLGTPIETQYF
TGTGCCAGCAGTCTCGGGACTCCTATAGAGACCCAGTACTTC
>NA|TRBV25-1|NA|TRBJ2-5
CASSDDLFRGTQYF
TGTGCCAGCAGTGATGACCTCTTCCGGGGGACCCAGTACTTC
>TRBD2|TRBV27|NA|TRBJ2-2
CASSLRAGVNTGELFF
TGTGCCAGCAGTTTACGTGCGGGAGTGAACACCGGGGAGCTGTTTTTT
>NA|TRBV11-2|NA|TRBJ1-1
CASSSPSEAFF
TGTGCCAGCAGCTCTCCAAGTGAAGCTTTCTTT
>TRBD1|TRBV7-9|NA|TRBJ2-1
CASSRDRGTYNEQFF
TGTGCCAGCAGCCGGGACAGGGGCACCTACAATGAGCAGTTCTTC
>NA|TRBV7-2|NA|TRBJ1-2
CASSLRTDGYGYTF
TGTGCCAGCAGCTTACGGACAGATGGCTATGGCTACACCTTC
>NA|TRBV21-1|few|TRBJ1-6
CASSKKWGRDTQSPLHF
TGTGCCAGCAGCAAAAAGTGGGGCCGGGACACCCAATCACCCCTCCACTTT
>NA|TRBV7-9|NA|TRBJ2-5
CASSHHSSMETQYF
TGTGCCAGCAGCCATCACTCATCCATGGAGACCCAGTACTTC
>TRBD1|TRBV5-6|NA|TRBJ2-1
CASSLAGGTLNEQFF
TGTGCCAGCAGCTTGGCAGGGGGAACGTTGAATGAGCAGTTCTTC
>NA|TRBV27|NA|TRBJ1-4
CASSPLNREDEKLFF
TGTGCCAGCAGTCCCCTAAACAGGGAGGATGAAAAACTGTTTTTT
>NA|TRBV19|NA|TRBJ1-5
CASNGVGPQHF
TGTGCCAGTAACGGTGTGGGGCCCCAGCATTTT
>TRBD1|TRBV7-6|once|TRBJ1-3
CASSFTGVTPGNTIYF
TGTGCCAGCAGCTTTACAGGGGTAACCCCTGGAAACACCATATATTTT
>TRBD2|TRBV6-5|once|TRBJ2-1
CASSSLAGARNEQFF
TGTGCCAGCAGTTCACTAGCGGGAGCACGCAATGAGCAGTTCTTC
>TRBD2|TRBV7-9|NA|TRBJ2-2
CASSLESGRRAGELFF
TGTGCCAGCAGCTTAGAAAGCGGGAGAAGAGCCGGGGAGCTGTTTTTT
>TRBD1|TRBV10-2|NA|TRBJ1-2
CASSGTGTGGYTF
TGCGCCAGTAGCGGGACAGGGACGGGTGGCTACACCTTC
>TRBD2|TRBV7-9|NA|TRBJ2-3
CASSLAAGGGGTDTQYF
TGTGCCAGCAGCTTAGCAGCGGGAGGGGGAGGCACAGATACGCAGTATTTT